This T cell receptor (beta chain) was captured in a study of identical twins. CDR1 is MNHEY, CDR2 SMNVEV, per germline (reference sequence). CDR3 length: 13 residues. V lost 9 bases, J lost 6 bases, and 17 bases lay in between. TCRdb redid the calling of the 5' RACE reads with MiXCR, one entry per CDR3 protein. The table records under 900,000 distinct CDR3 sequences, around an eighth of them present only once. On this clonotype itself: Its target is not known.

Study-wide findings and caveats: Abundant cord blood beta clonotypes carried fewer insertions; memory repertoires showed none. Excess sharing by twins proved weaker in beta out-of-frame sequences.

These data also featured in a second study, about yellow fever vaccine responses in identical twins.

The sequence was collected from a woman aged 18-35 years in good health. The sample taken for sequencing was PBMCs. The gene calls are TRBV27 and TRBJ1-1; tentative D call: TRBD1 (6 bases). CDR3 amino acids: CASKSIGTPEAFF. The CDR3 bases are TGTGCCAGTAAAAGCATCGGGACACCTGAAGCTTTCTTT.